This section outlines one T cell receptor (beta chain) sequence together with its context. Its antigen is unidentified. This CDR3 spans 12 amino acids. Germline V CDR1 and CDR2: SGHRS, YFSETQ. V trimming: 4 bases; J trimming: 5 bases; junction bases outside the gene matches: 2. This entry is derived from a study of T cell responses to AZD1222 COVID-19 vaccine. Points from the study as a whole: Donor demographics were predominantly white British with a female majority; clonal diversity may be underestimated.

Profiled with immunoSEQ multiplex PCR; TCRdb holds only in-frame clones, not every one. Of 150,000 to 200,000 clones in the sample, around nine tenths were seen once. The rearrangement uses TRBV5-1 and TRBJ1-1; 7 bases fit TRBD1. This TCR derives from an adult who received the AZD1222 COVID-19 vaccine. The sequenced sample was peripheral blood, obtained 28 days after the second AZD1222 dose. The CDR3 bases are TGCGCCAGCAGCGCGACAGGGACTGAAGCTTTCTTT. It yields the protein CASSATGTEAFF.